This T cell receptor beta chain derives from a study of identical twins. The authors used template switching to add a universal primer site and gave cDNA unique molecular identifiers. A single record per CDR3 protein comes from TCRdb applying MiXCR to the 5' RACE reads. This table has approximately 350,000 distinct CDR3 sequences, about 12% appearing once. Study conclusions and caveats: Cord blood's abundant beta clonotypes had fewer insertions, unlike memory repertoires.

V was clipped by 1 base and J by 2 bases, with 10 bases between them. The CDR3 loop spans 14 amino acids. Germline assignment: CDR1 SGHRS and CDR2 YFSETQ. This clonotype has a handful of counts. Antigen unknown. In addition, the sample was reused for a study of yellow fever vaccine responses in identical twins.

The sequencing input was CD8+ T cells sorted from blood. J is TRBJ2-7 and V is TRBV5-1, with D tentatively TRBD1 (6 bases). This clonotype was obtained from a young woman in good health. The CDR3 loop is CASSLNRVPYEQYF. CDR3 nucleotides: TGCGCCAGCAGCTTGAACAGGGTTCCCTACGAGCAGTACTTC. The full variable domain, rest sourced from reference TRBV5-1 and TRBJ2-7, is KAGVTQTPRYLIKTRGQQVTLSCSPISGHRSVSWYQQTPGQGLQFLFEYFSETQRNKGNFPGRFSGRQFSNSRSEMNVSTLELGDSALYLCASSLNRVPYEQYFGPGTRLTVT.